This T cell receptor beta chain originates from a study of T cells in Graves' hyperthyroidism and ophthalmopathy. Study results and limitations: Blood held most thyroid clonotypes expanded above 0.001 frequency.

Note on this clonotype: What it binds is not known.

V lost 3 bases, J lost 8 bases, and 13 bases lay in between. The CDR3 has 13 residues. Authors of the study amplified TCR beta CDR3 regions from RNA transcripts. The primer set for the first-round RT-PCR of the TCR CDR3 was HTBI. Via MiXCR, TCRdb re-called the multiplex PCR reads, giving one row per CDR3 protein. The sample has approximately 640,000 distinct CDR3 sequences, 40% to 55% seen once. This sequence joins TRBV12-3 or TRBV12-4 and TRBJ1-2; D might be TRBD1 (6 bases). The clonotype was recovered from an adult man with Graves' disease, either hyperthyroidism or ophthalmopathy (not recorded which). The sequencing sample was made of peripheral blood or thyroid tissue (not recorded which). The CDR3 region has the DNA TGTGCCAGCAGTTTCTTGGGGGCAAGGGGCTACACCTTC. This gives the protein CASSFLGARGYTF.